These 8 T cell receptor beta chains came from one sample sequenced in a study of OX40 agonist ivuxolimab in advanced cancers. The method was immunoSEQ multiplex PCR; TCRdb's version includes in-frame clones alone and lacks a portion of them. This table holds almost 70,000 clones, around 87% found once. The sequenced sample was CD4+ or CD8+ T cells sorted from blood, obtained in a trial of the OX40 agonist ivuxolimab. These receptors all stem from an adult with an advanced solid tumor such as melanoma, head and neck, liver or kidney cancer.

The V and J genes are TRBV10-3 and TRBJ1-5; maybe TRBD1 (5 bases). The CDR3 sequence is 14 residues long. The germline V gene encodes CDR1 ENHRY and CDR2 SYGVKD. The V end lost 4 bases, the J end lost 8 bases, and 15 bases lay between the germline ends. CDR3 sequence reads: CAISGGQGGEPQHF. The CDR3 bases are TGTGCCATCAGTGGAGGGCAGGGAGGAGAGCCCCAGCATTTT.

The rearrangement joins TRBV5-1 to TRBJ2-3, with 9 bases identical to TRBD2. CDR3 length: 16 residues. Germline CDR1 reads SGHRS; CDR2 reads YFSETQ. With V trimmed by 0 bases and J by 4 bases, 6 bases remained unmatched. The CDR3 DNA follows: TGCGCCAGCAGCTTGGATAGCGGGAGTCCGTCAGATACGCAGTATTTT. Translating it yields CASSLDSGSPSDTQYF.

The chain links TRBV27 to TRBJ2-5; 7 positions match TRBD2. CDR1 is MNHEY and CDR2 is SMNVEV in the germline V gene (reference sequence). The V gene end was trimmed by 6 bases and the J gene end by 7 bases; junction bases not matched to a gene: 11. The CDR3 extends over 14 amino acids. The CDR3 sequence is CASRATSLSGTQYF. The CDR3, as DNA: TGTGCCAGCAGAGCGACTAGCTTATCGGGGACCCAGTACTTC.

This sequence joins TRBV7-2 and TRBJ1-5, with D unclear. The V end lost 0 bases, the J end lost 4 bases, and 7 bases lay between the germline ends. The length of the CDR3 is 14 residues. Germline loops: CDR1 SGHTA, CDR2 FQGNSA. CDR3 coding DNA: TGTGCCAGCAGCTTAGCGACAAATAATCAGCCCCAGCATTTT. The encoded protein is CASSLATNNQPQHF.

V usage is TRBV7-2 and J usage is TRBJ2-7; 8 bases agree with TRBD1. V gave up 4 bases and J gave up 3 bases; unmatched junction bases: 8. CDR3 size: 15 residues. CDR1 and CDR2 from the germline V gene are SGHTA and FQGNSA. CDR3 sequence: CASSSPWTGHYEQYF. As DNA, the CDR3 is TGTGCCAGCAGCTCGCCCTGGACAGGGCACTACGAGCAGTACTTC. The whole variable domain, remainder taken from reference TRBV7-2 and TRBJ2-7, is GAGVSQSPSNKVTEKGKDVELRCDPISGHTALYWYRQSLGQGLEFLIYFQGNSAPDKSGLPSDRFSAERTGGSVSTLTIQRTQQEDSAVYLCASSSPWTGHYEQYFGPGTRLTVT.

The chain has TRBV27 and TRBJ2-2, with a possible D match to TRBD2 (6 bases). The germline CDR1 and CDR2 sequences are MNHEY and SMNVEV (reference sequence). V lost 6 bases and J 1 base, leaving 12 bases between the germline ends. This CDR3 comprises 15 residues. For the CDR3, the DNA is TGTGCCAGCAGATCTAGCGCCCTGAACACCGGGGAGCTGTTTTTT. Residues: CASRSSALNTGELFF.

The chain links TRBV19 to TRBJ2-7, with 9 bases lining up with TRBD2. CDR3 length equals 15 residues. The germline V gene has CDR1 LNHDA and CDR2 SQIVND (reference sequence). Trimming at V came to 4 bases and at J to 4 bases, leaving 8 bases not matched to a gene. CDR3 sequence (DNA): TGTGCCAGTAGTAGCTCGACTAGCGGAACGTACGAGCAGTACTTC. Protein: CASSSSTSGTYEQYF. The full variable domain, with the rest looked up from reference TRBV19 and TRBJ2-7, is DGGITQSPKYLFRKEGQNVTLSCEQNLNHDAMYWYRQDPGQGLRLIYYSQIVNDFQKGDIAEGYSVSREKKESFPLTVTSAQKNPTAFYLCASSSSTSGTYEQYFGPGTRLTVT.

This clone was recorded only once. V gene TRBV18 combines with J gene TRBJ1-5, with TRBD1 identical over 10 bases. V dropped 4 bases and J dropped 7; count of bases not matched to a gene: 7. Germline loops: CDR1 KGHSH, CDR2 LQKENI. The CDR3 is made up of 15 amino acids. The DNA of the CDR3 is TGTGCCAGCTCACAGACAGGGGGCGCAGGGCAGCCCCAGCATTTT. Translation: CASSQTGGAGQPQHF. The whole variable domain, filled in from reference TRBV18 and TRBJ1-5, reads NAGVMQNPRHLVRRRGQEARLRCSPMKGHSHVYWYRQLPEEGLKFMVYLQKENIIDESGMPKERFSAEFPKEGPSILRIQQVVRGDSAAYFCASSQTGGAGQPQHFGDGTRLSIL.